The clone carrying this T cell receptor beta chain occurred a few times. There are 11 residues in the CDR3. Trimming took off 5 bases at V and 5 bases at J, with 6 bases between the two ends. The data stem from a study of blood T cell repertoires in COVID-19. Study overall: Donors in the United States, Italy and Spain gave samples during acute or convalescent COVID-19. PBMCs, B-cell-depleted T cells, or T cells provided the cDNA or gDNA that made up the material.

While infection was still active, Seattle patients were enrolled and then followed longitudinally. How the authors handled the data: Researchers report that nucleated cell counts were estimated from reference gene primer amplification. The table came from immunoSEQ multiplex PCR; TCRdb's copy has only in-frame clones and leaves some out. The DNA was the basis for D and trimming; V, J and clone size are from that table. The data contain some 120,000 clones, around 82% of them seen just once; the ten biggest clones take up about a sixth. This sequence joins TRBV12-3 or TRBV12-4 and TRBJ2-5; no clear D gene. The sample was peripheral blood. This receptor was identified in a man younger than 40 with COVID-19, enrolled during active disease. CDR3 DNA: TGTGCCAGCAGTGAAGAGGAGACCCAGTACTTC. It is translated as CASSEEETQYF.